This TCR beta chain stems from a study of shared clonotypes between healthy human individuals. Overall study findings and caveats: Sorted-subset sequencing, rarefaction showed, was incomplete despite large depth. Few donors restricted represented genetic and exposure-history diversity. Larger richness was generally estimated for naive than memory subsets.

Assay used: immunoSEQ multiplex PCR; TCRdb lists only in-frame clones, some missing. The sample lists some 580,000 clones, approximately 97% seen once, with 0.057% in the top ten. For this clone: Antigen specificity is unknown.

From germline, CDR1 is SGHRS and CDR2 YFSETQ. V lost 4 bases, J lost 0 bases, and 17 bases lay in between. This CDR3 is built from 17 residues. The receptor was derived from a woman in her twenties or thirties in good health. Source material: naive CD4+ T cells sorted from blood. As for subset: CD45RA+ positively selected. The rearrangement links TRBV5-1 to TRBJ2-1, with unresolved D. The CDR3 region has the DNA TGCGCCAGCAGCCTACCTCTCCAGCCAAGCTCCTACAATGAGCAGTTCTTC. It yields the protein CASSLPLQPSSYNEQFF.